This is a list of T cell receptor beta chains from one sample in a study of glioma-infiltrating T cells. A single record per CDR3 protein comes from TCRdb applying MiXCR to the multiplex PCR reads. The sample carries 100,000 to 150,000 distinct CDR3 sequences, approximately 25% recorded once. Sequenced: glioma tissue, nonneoplastic brain tissue, or PBMCs (not recorded which). These TCRs come from a human donor with low-grade glioma or glioblastoma, undergoing nonglioma brain surgery, or in good health (not recorded which). Both conserved end residues are part of each CDR3. A D gene is named only where the DNA matches it firmly. Size is omitted from some rows. Given values are once, few, many or a class for expanded clones.

V	J	D	size	CDR3	DNA
TRBV20-1	TRBJ2-1	NA	many	CSAIRGPSYNEQFF	TGCAGTGCTATCAGGGGTCCTTCCTACAATGAGCAGTTCTTC
TRBV3-1	TRBJ2-7	NA	few	CASRQGGTEQYF	TGTGCCAGCCGTCAAGGAGGGACCGAGCAGTACTTC
TRBV4-2	TRBJ2-3	TRBD2	many	CASSQAAGSDTQYF	TGTGCCAGCAGCCAAGCAGCGGGATCGGATACGCAGTATTTT
TRBV9	TRBJ2-1	NA	many	CASSSQHSEQFF	TGTGCCAGCAGCTCGCAGCATAGTGAGCAGTTCTTC
TRBV18	TRBJ2-1	TRBD1	few	CASSQRGQSSYNEQFF	TGTGCCAGCTCCCAAAGGGGGCAAAGCTCCTACAATGAGCAGTTCTTC
TRBV14	TRBJ2-3	NA	many	CASSQLAEALTDTQYF	TGTGCCAGCAGCCAACTCGCGGAGGCTCTAACAGATACGCAGTATTTT
TRBV15	TRBJ1-2	TRBD1	many	CATSADRVGYTF	TGTGCCACCAGCGCGGACAGGGTCGGCTACACCTTC
TRBV29-1	TRBJ1-1	NA	few	CSVELGGKTEAFF	TGCAGCGTTGAACTTGGAGGGAAGACTGAAGCTTTCTTT
TRBV12-3/TRBV12-4	TRBJ1-5	TRBD1	NA	CASREGQGNQPQHF	TGTGCCAGCAGGGAAGGACAGGGCAATCAGCCCCAGCATTTT
TRBV18	TRBJ2-7	TRBD2	many	CASSPRLAGGVYEQYF	TGTGCCAGCTCACCACGACTAGCGGGAGGCGTCTACGAGCAGTACTTC
TRBV5-4	TRBJ2-7	NA	few	CASSLARDNGYEQYF	TGTGCCAGCAGCTTGGCAAGGGACAACGGCTACGAGCAGTACTTC
TRBV29-1	TRBJ2-2	NA	NA	CSVGPSNTGELFF	TGCAGCGTGGGACCCTCGAACACCGGGGAGCTGTTTTTT
TRBV19	TRBJ2-5	TRBD1	few	CASREGQEVETQYF	TGTGCCAGTCGTGAGGGACAGGAGGTAGAGACCCAGTACTTC
TRBV2	TRBJ2-1	NA	many	CASREAISYYNEQFF	TGTGCCAGCAGAGAAGCGATTTCCTACTACAATGAGCAGTTCTTC
TRBV7-9	TRBJ2-3	NA	few	CASSLSTRGTSTDTQYF	TGTGCCAGCAGCTTATCTACTAGGGGCACTAGCACAGATACGCAGTATTTT
TRBV29-1	TRBJ2-1	NA	NA	CSVGSGPQGEQFF	TGCAGCGTCGGCTCCGGGCCCCAAGGTGAGCAGTTCTTC
TRBV6-1	TRBJ2-4	TRBD1	many	CASSGGWTGESAQYF	TGTGCCAGCAGTGGCGGATGGACAGGGGAATCCGCTCAGTACTTC
TRBV12-3/TRBV12-4	TRBJ1-1	NA	NA	CASSTTGQMNTEAFF	TGTGCCAGCAGTACCACGGGACAAATGAACACTGAAGCTTTCTTT
TRBV7-2	TRBJ1-4	NA	many	CASSRTTGNEKLFF	TGTGCCAGCAGCCGAACCACGGGGAATGAAAAACTGTTTTTT
TRBV7-9	TRBJ1-2	TRBD1	NA	CASSYGGGGYGYTF	TGTGCCAGCAGCTACGGAGGGGGCGGCTATGGCTACACCTTC
TRBV19	TRBJ2-3	NA	few	CASSIGPRTDTQYF	TGTGCCAGTAGTATAGGACCTCGCACAGATACGCAGTATTTT
TRBV29-1	TRBJ2-1	TRBD2	few	CSVPTLAGGWDNEQFF	TGCAGCGTTCCAACCCTAGCGGGAGGGTGGGACAATGAGCAGTTCTTC
TRBV2	TRBJ2-1	TRBD2	many	CASSRRREGNEQFF	TGTGCCAGCAGCCGACGGCGGGAGGGGAATGAGCAGTTCTTC
TRBV5-1	TRBJ2-7	NA	NA	CASSFLATGLENYEQYF	TGCGCCAGCAGCTTCCTCGCGACGGGACTGGAGAACTACGAGCAGTACTTC
TRBV4-3	TRBJ2-7	TRBD1	few	CASSPGTGTDEQYF	TGCGCCAGCAGCCCCGGGACAGGGACCGACGAGCAGTACTTC
TRBV7-9	TRBJ2-1	TRBD2	many	CASSPAGLAGRGNEQFF	TGTGCCAGCAGCCCAGCCGGACTAGCGGGACGGGGGAATGAGCAGTTCTTC
TRBV2	TRBJ2-1	NA	many	CASTPRPLGGEQFF	TGTGCCAGCACCCCCCGCCCCCTAGGCGGTGAGCAGTTCTTC
TRBV6-2/TRBV6-3	TRBJ1-5	NA	many	CASSYAGTGPRGSNQPQHF	TGTGCCAGCAGTTACGCAGGGACTGGCCCCCGTGGGAGCAATCAGCCCCAGCATTTT
TRBV4-2	TRBJ1-2	NA	many	CASSREADSSNYGYTF	TGTGCCAGCAGCCGTGAGGCGGACAGCTCTAACTATGGCTACACCTTC
TRBV6-1	TRBJ2-7	TRBD2	many	CASRNSRGTSGSYEQYF	TGTGCCAGCAGGAATTCTAGGGGGACTAGCGGTTCCTACGAGCAGTACTTC
TRBV2	TRBJ2-1	NA	NA	CASSGYRAQFF	TGTGCCAGCAGTGGATATCGGGCCCAGTTCTTC
TRBV10-3	TRBJ2-5	NA	NA	CAISESRSGQETQYF	TGTGCCATCAGTGAGTCGCGGTCAGGCCAAGAGACCCAGTACTTC
TRBV2	TRBJ1-4	NA	many	CASHTPFGPATNEKLFF	TGTGCCAGCCACACCCCCTTCGGGCCTGCAACTAATGAAAAACTGTTTTTT
TRBV27	TRBJ2-3	NA	many	CASSLSGFGAGAPLTDTQYF	TGTGCCAGCAGTTTATCGGGGTTCGGAGCGGGCGCACCTCTCACAGATACGCAGTATTTT
TRBV19	TRBJ1-4	TRBD1	many	CASNGDSNEKLFF	TGTGCCAGTAACGGGGACAGTAATGAAAAACTGTTTTTT
TRBV7-9	TRBJ2-3	NA	many	CASSLETGTDTQYF	TGTGCCAGCAGCTTAGAGACGGGCACAGATACGCAGTATTTT